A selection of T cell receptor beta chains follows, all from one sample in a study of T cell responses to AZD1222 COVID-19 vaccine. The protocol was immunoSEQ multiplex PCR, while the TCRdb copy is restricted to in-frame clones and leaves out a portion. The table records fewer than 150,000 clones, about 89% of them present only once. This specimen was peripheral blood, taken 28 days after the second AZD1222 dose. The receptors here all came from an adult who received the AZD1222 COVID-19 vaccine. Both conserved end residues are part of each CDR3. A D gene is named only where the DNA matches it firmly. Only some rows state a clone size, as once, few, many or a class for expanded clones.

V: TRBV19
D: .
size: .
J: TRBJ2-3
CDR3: CASSTRSADTQYF
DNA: TGTGCCAGTTCGACGCGTAGTGCAGATACGCAGTATTTT

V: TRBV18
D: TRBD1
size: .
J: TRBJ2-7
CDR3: CASSPIGTGSYEQYF
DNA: TGTGCCAGCTCACCAATCGGGACAGGATCCTACGAGCAGTACTTC

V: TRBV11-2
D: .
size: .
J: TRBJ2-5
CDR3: CASSLGGVQETQYF
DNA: TGTGCCAGCAGCTTAGGCGGGGTACAAGAGACCCAGTACTTC

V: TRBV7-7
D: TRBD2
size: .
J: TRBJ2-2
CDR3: CASSLGPGGSTGELFF
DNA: TGTGCTAGCAGCTTAGGCCCCGGGGGGAGCACCGGGGAGCTGTTTTTT

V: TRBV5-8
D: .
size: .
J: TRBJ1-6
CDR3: CASSLEYAGTSYNSPLHF
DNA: TGTGCCAGCAGCTTGGAATATGCAGGGACCTCCTATAATTCACCCCTCCACTTT

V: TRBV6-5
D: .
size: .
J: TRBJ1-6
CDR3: CASSREAGKGSPLHF
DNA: TGTGCCAGCAGTAGGGAGGCGGGTAAGGGTTCACCCCTCCACTTT

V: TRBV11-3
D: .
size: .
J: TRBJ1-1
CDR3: CASSAAGVSMNTEAFF
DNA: TGTGCCAGCAGCGCCGCCGGGGTTAGTATGAACACTGAAGCTTTCTTT

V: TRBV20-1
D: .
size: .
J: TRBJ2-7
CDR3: CSVSRGYEQYF
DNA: TGCAGTGTCAGCCGGGGGTACGAGCAGTACTTC

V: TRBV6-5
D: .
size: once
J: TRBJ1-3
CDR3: CASSWGNTIYF
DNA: TGTGCCAGCAGTTGGGGAAACACCATATATTTT

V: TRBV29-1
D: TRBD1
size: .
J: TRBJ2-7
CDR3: CSVRGLSYEQYF
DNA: TGCAGCGTCAGGGGGCTCTCCTACGAGCAGTACTTC

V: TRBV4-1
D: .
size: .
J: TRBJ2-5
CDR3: CASSHPTGGQETQYF
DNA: TGCGCCAGCAGCCATCCTACTGGCGGGCAAGAGACCCAGTACTTC

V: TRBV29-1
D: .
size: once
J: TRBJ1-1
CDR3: CSVELRGGYTEAFF
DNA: TGCAGCGTTGAACTGAGGGGTGGGTACACTGAAGCTTTCTTT

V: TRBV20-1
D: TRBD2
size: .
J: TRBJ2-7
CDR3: CSASAGGDTSGSYEQYF
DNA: TGCAGTGCTAGTGCCGGGGGTGATACTAGCGGGAGTTACGAGCAGTACTTC

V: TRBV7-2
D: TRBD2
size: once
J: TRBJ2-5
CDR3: CASSLGSSGGFKTQYF
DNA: TGTGCCAGCAGCTTAGGTAGTAGCGGGGGGTTTAAGACCCAGTACTTC

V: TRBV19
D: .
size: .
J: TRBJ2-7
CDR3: CASSTQGGTGEQYF
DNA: TGTGCCAGTAGTACCCAGGGGGGGACGGGAGAGCAGTACTTC

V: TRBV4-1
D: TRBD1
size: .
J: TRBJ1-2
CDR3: CASSQAPPGQQTFNYGYTF
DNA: TGCGCCAGCAGCCAGGCACCACCGGGACAGCAAACCTTCAACTATGGCTACACCTTC

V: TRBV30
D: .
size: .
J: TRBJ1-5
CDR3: CAWMEGTGNQPQHF
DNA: TGTGCCTGGATGGAAGGAACAGGTAATCAGCCCCAGCATTTT

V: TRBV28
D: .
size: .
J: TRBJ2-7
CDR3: CASSPSGATTYEQYF
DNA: TGTGCCAGCAGTCCTTCTGGTGCAACCACCTACGAGCAGTACTTC

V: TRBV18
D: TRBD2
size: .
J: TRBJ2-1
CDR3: CASSPPLAGVGNEQFF
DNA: TGTGCCAGCTCACCACCACTAGCGGGAGTGGGGAATGAGCAGTTCTTC

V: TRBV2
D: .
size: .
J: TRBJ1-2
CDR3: CASSTTAGVGYTF
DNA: TGTGCCAGCAGTACAACGGCAGGGGTAGGCTACACCTTC

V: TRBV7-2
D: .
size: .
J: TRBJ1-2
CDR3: CASNPLGDLSGYGYTF
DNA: TGTGCCAGCAACCCCTTAGGTGACCTTTCGGGCTATGGCTACACCTTC

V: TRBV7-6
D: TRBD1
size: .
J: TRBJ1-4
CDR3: CASSPRDRNVYEKLFF
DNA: TGTGCCAGCAGCCCCCGGGACAGGAACGTTTATGAAAAACTGTTTTTT

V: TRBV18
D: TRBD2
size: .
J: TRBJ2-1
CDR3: CASSPKSGSLYNEQFF
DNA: TGTGCCAGCTCACCAAAGAGCGGGAGTCTCTACAATGAGCAGTTCTTC

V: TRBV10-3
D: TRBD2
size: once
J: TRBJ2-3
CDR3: CAISDKSGRTADTQYF
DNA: TGTGCCATCAGCGACAAAAGCGGGAGGACGGCAGATACGCAGTATTTT

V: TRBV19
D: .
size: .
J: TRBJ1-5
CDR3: CASSTPTDDWGRLYSNQPQHF
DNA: TGTGCCAGTAGTACTCCAACGGATGATTGGGGACGGTTATATAGCAATCAGCCCCAGCATTTT

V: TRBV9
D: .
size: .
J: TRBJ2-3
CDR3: CASSPWASQVADTQYF
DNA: TGTGCCAGCAGCCCTTGGGCTTCTCAGGTAGCAGATACGCAGTATTTT

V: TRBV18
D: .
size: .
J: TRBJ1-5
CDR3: CASSPEQDSNQPQHF
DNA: TGTGCCAGCTCACCAGAACAGGATAGCAATCAGCCCCAGCATTTT

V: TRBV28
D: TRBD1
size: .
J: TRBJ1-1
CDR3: CASRGTGENTEAFF
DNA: TGTGCCAGCAGGGGGACAGGCGAGAACACTGAAGCTTTCTTT

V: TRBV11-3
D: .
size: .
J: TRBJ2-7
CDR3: CASSSDGYEQYF
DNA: TGTGCCAGCAGCTCGGACGGGTACGAGCAGTACTTC

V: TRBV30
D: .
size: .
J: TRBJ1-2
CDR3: CAWSVLPGYSYGYTF
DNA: TGTGCCTGGAGTGTACTCCCGGGGTATTCCTATGGCTACACCTTC

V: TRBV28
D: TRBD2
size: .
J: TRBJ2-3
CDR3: CASRKPGLAISTDTQYF
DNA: TGTGCCAGCAGGAAACCGGGACTAGCTATCAGCACAGATACGCAGTATTTT

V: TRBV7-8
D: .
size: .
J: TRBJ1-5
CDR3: CASSRQTNQPQHF
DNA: TGTGCCAGCAGCCGACAGACCAATCAGCCCCAGCATTTT

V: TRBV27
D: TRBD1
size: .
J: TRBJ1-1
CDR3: CASSLSTGLRTEAFF
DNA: TGTGCCAGCAGTTTATCGACAGGGTTGAGGACTGAAGCTTTCTTT

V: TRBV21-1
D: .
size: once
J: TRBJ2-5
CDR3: CASSKGRTGGYQETQYF
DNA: TGTGCCAGCAGCAAGGGCCGCACGGGGGGGTACCAAGAGACCCAGTACTTC

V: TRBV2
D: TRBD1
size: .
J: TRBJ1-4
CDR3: CASSFGQVNEKLFF
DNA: TGTGCCAGCAGCTTCGGACAGGTCAATGAAAAACTGTTTTTT

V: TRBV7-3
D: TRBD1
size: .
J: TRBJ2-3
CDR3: CASSPRTGPDTQYF
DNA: TGTGCCAGCAGCCCCCGGACAGGCCCAGATACGCAGTATTTT

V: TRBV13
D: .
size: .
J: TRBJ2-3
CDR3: CASSPRAPGTQYF
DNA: TGTGCCAGCAGCCCACGGGCACCGGGTACGCAGTATTTT

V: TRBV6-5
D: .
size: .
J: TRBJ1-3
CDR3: CASSYSRRNTIYF
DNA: TGTGCCAGCAGTTACAGCCGTCGGAACACCATATATTTT

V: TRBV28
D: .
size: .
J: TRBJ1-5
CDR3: CASSHPDQPQHF
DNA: TGTGCCAGCAGCCACCCGGACCAGCCCCAGCATTTT

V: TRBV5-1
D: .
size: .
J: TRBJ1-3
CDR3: CASSLSPGSGNTIYF
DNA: TGCGCCAGCAGCTTGTCCCCTGGCTCTGGAAACACCATATATTTT

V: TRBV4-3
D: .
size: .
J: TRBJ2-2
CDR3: CASSQDYGRRLTGELFF
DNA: TGCGCCAGCAGCCAAGATTATGGTCGGAGGTTAACCGGGGAGCTGTTTTTT

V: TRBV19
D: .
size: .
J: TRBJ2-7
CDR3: CASSKDPIRPYEQYF
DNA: TGTGCCAGTAGTAAGGACCCAATCCGACCCTACGAGCAGTACTTC

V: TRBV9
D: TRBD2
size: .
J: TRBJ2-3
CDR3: CASSVGSSGSTDTQYF
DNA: TGTGCCAGCAGCGTAGGGTCTAGCGGAAGCACAGATACGCAGTATTTT

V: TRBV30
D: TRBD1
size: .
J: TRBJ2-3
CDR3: CAWSTGQGTDTQYF
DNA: TGTGCCTGGAGTACGGGACAGGGCACAGATACGCAGTATTTT

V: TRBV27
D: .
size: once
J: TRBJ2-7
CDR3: CASSRGLIYEQYF
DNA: TGTGCCAGCAGTCGAGGACTCATCTACGAGCAGTACTTC

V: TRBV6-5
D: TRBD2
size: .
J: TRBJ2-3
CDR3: CASSWTSGLDTQYF
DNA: TGTGCCAGCAGTTGGACTAGCGGTTTGGATACGCAGTATTTT